The 28 T cell receptor beta chains in this list originate from one sample, sequenced in a study of technical replicates of blood from several donors (dated by TCRdb to the late 2010s). Receptor amplification or capture employed the immunoSEQ multiplex PCR assay. The table comes from immuneACCESS by way of TCRdb, which keeps in-frame sequences with V and J called. Part of the clones is missing from these tables; in studies checked, under half for an unresolved V gene and the rest for unknown reasons. This sample holds under 90,000 clones; around 94% were observed only once. The ten largest clones take up 0.25% to 0.3% of the sample. Sequences were obtained from T cells isolated from PBMCs. These receptors were obtained from a human donor in good health.

The V call is TRBV23-1, the J call TRBJ2-5; TRBD2 might be the D (6 bases). TRBV23-1 is reported as an ORF; its role is uncertain. Trimming removed 6 bases from V and 4 bases from J, with 30 bases in between. This CDR3 is 19 amino acids long. CDR3 nucleotides: TGCGCCAGCAGGACTCGGGATCCGCGGGACCTAAAAAGTGGAGAGACCCAGTACTTC. It is translated as CASRTRDPRDLKSGETQYF.

The V call is TRBV6-1, the J call TRBJ2-3; D is undetermined. The V gene lost 2 bases and the J gene lost 2 bases, with 8 bases spanning the gap. The length of the CDR3 is 14 residues. Germline CDR1 MNHNS, CDR2 SASEGT. The CDR3: CASSEYDSTDTQYF. CDR3 nucleotides: TGTGCCAGCAGTGAATATGACTCCACAGATACGCAGTATTTT.

The chain has TRBV28 and TRBJ2-1; 9 positions match TRBD1. Germline V lookup: CDR1 MDHEN, CDR2 SYDVKM. The CDR3 is 20 amino acids. Trimming cost V 6 bases and J 2 bases; bases outside gene matches: 20. CDR3 in amino acids: CASRSDPFGDWTGAYNEQFF. The CDR3 DNA is TGTGCCAGCAGATCAGACCCTTTTGGAGATTGGACAGGGGCCTACAATGAGCAGTTCTTC.

This chain joins TRBV5-4 and TRBJ1-2; 7 positions agree with TRBD1. The length of the CDR3 is 12 residues. The germline V gene has CDR1 SGHNT and CDR2 YYREEE (reference sequence). With 2 bases clipped from V and 7 bases from J, the junction kept 2 bases outside the gene matches. The CDR3 spells CASSFSGGGYTF. CDR3 nucleotide sequence: TGTGCCAGCAGCTTTTCAGGGGGTGGCTACACCTTC.

The chain joins TRBV25-1 to TRBJ2-1, with D possibly being TRBD2 (6 bases). Germline V gene lookup returns CDR1 MGHDK and CDR2 SYGVNS. The CDR3 is made up of 15 amino acids. V lost 2 bases and J lost 10, with 18 bases in between. This chain's CDR3 is CASSEGGPPYGEQFF. The CDR3 nucleotides read TGTGCCAGCAGTGAAGGAGGGCCCCCCTACGGGGAGCAGTTCTTC. Based on the CDR3 plus reference TRBV25-1 and TRBJ2-1, the full variable domain is EADIYQTPRYLVIGTGKKITLECSQTMGHDKMYWYQQDPGMELHLIHYSYGVNSTEKGDLSSESTVSRIRTEHFPLTLESARPSHTSQYLCASSEGGPPYGEQFFGPGTRLTVL.

The genes are TRBV6-1 and TRBJ2-7; 8 bases are a match to TRBD2. With 5 bases clipped from V and 3 bases from J, the junction kept 9 bases outside the gene matches. Germline values: CDR1 MNHNS, CDR2 SASEGT. The CDR3 consists of 15 residues. CDR3 coding DNA: TGTGCCAGCAGTCCTTTAGCGGGACTCAACTACGAGCAGTACTTC. Encoded protein: CASSPLAGLNYEQYF.

This chain uses TRBV2 with TRBJ2-7, with 9 bases that match TRBD1. The CDR3 is 14 amino acids. Per the germline V gene, CDR1 is SNHLY and CDR2 is FYNNEI. Unmatched junction bases numbered 8, after V lost 6 bases and J lost 5 bases. Here the CDR3 reads CASSGRTGADEQYF. The DNA for the CDR3 is TGTGCCAGCAGCGGTCGGACAGGGGCAGACGAGCAGTACTTC.

The genes are TRBV11-3 and TRBJ2-7, with TRBD1 matching 8 bases. CDR3 length: 17 residues. Germline loops: CDR1 SGHNT, CDR2 YENEEA. J was trimmed by 5 bases and V by 3 bases; bases with no gene match: 15. The CDR3 protein is CASSFLGGTGLLNEQYF. For the CDR3, the DNA is TGTGCCAGCAGCTTCCTAGGAGGGACAGGACTGTTGAACGAGCAGTACTTC.

The J gene is TRBJ1-6, the V gene TRBV10-1; D may be TRBD1 (5 bases). Trimming cost V 6 bases and J 13 bases, with 16 bases left between them. The CDR3 consists of 13 residues. Germline loops: CDR1 WNHNN, CDR2 SYGVQD (reference sequence). DNA of the CDR3: TGCGCCAGCAGAAGCGGTCTCGGGGGTCCCCTCCACTTT. It codes for CASRSGLGGPLHF.

The chain has TRBV10-1 and TRBJ2-1; D is ambiguous. The CDR3 extends over 14 amino acids. Trimming shortened V by 8 bases and J by 5 bases, and 16 bases separated the two germline ends. CDR1 and CDR2 from the germline V gene are WNHNN and SYGVQD (reference sequence). This chain's CDR3 is CASPRPIENNEQFF. The CDR3 bases are TGCGCCAGCCCGCGGCCGATAGAAAACAATGAGCAGTTCTTC.

The genes are TRBV12-1 and TRBJ1-5; TRBD1 is taken as the D call from the table, unchecked against the DNA. TRBV12-1 is listed as a pseudogene. The CDR3 is made up of 16 amino acids. CDR3 nucleotide sequence: TGTGCCAGCAGACCTACCCCGGGACAGGAGAATCAGCCCCAGCATTTT. Amino acid sequence: CASRPTPGQENQPQHF.

The genes are TRBV21-1 and TRBJ2-5; TRBD2, the table's D call, lacks a check against the DNA. TRBV21-1 is given as a pseudogene. The CDR3 sequence is 13 residues long. CDR3 amino acids: CASSSEGWKTQYF. CDR3 bases: TGTGCCAGCAGCTCGGAGGGTTGGAAGACCCAGTACTTC.

This rearrangement joins TRBV10-2 to TRBJ2-1; D gene uncertain. CDR1 is WSHSY, CDR2 SAAADI, per germline. The CDR3 is 13 residues long. Trimming took 1 base from V and 7 from J, leaving 8 bases between them. The DNA for the CDR3 is TGCGCCAGCAGTGAGTATTCCGTGAATGAGCAGTTCTTC. Its translation: CASSEYSVNEQFF.

The chain links TRBV7-9 to TRBJ1-4; TRBD1 agrees at 7 bases. Germline CDR1 is SEHNR and CDR2 is FQNEAQ (reference sequence). The CDR3 is 18 amino acids. J was trimmed by 0 bases and V by 5 bases; bases with no gene match: 12. The CDR3, as DNA: TGTGCCAGCAGCCCGAAAGGGGGCCTGGTGGCAACTAATGAAAAACTGTTTTTT. Protein sequence: CASSPKGGLVATNEKLFF.

The V call is TRBV2, the J call TRBJ2-7; TRBD2 aligns across 8 bases. The CDR3 consists of 14 residues. The junction had 9 bases not matched to a gene; V was cut back by 7 bases and J by 4 bases. Germline V CDR1 and CDR2: SNHLY, FYNNEI. The CDR3 bases are TGTGCCAGCAATACAGCGGGAGAGAGGTACGAGCAGTACTTC. This translates into CASNTAGERYEQYF.

V usage is TRBV6-5 and J usage is TRBJ2-1; D perhaps matches TRBD2 (5 bases). This CDR3 is 15 amino acids long. V lost 0 bases to trimming and J lost 8 bases, with 14 bases between them. Germline CDR1 MNHEY, CDR2 SVGAGI. The CDR3 here is CASSYSLVGAHEQFF. The CDR3 nucleotides read TGTGCCAGCAGTTACTCACTAGTAGGAGCCCATGAGCAGTTCTTC.

This chain uses TRBV30 with TRBJ2-3; 12 bases match TRBD2. This CDR3 spans 16 amino acids. Germline V gene lookup returns CDR1 GTSNPN and CDR2 SVGIG (reference sequence). Losses at the gene ends were 2 bases for V and 5 bases for J; bases not matched to a gene: 8. CDR3 sequence reads: CAWSRGLAGRGDTQYF. In DNA, the CDR3 is TGTGCCTGGAGTCGAGGACTAGCGGGGCGGGGAGATACGCAGTATTTT.

The V and J genes are TRBV14 and TRBJ2-6; 8 nucleotides agree with TRBD2. The junction had 10 bases not matched to a gene; V was cut back by 4 bases and J by 2 bases. Germline V gene sequence: CDR1 SGHDN, CDR2 FVKESK. The CDR3 has 18 amino acids. CDR3 sequence: CASSPRASGHPGANVLTF. CDR3 DNA: TGTGCCAGCAGCCCCCGGGCTAGCGGGCACCCTGGGGCCAACGTCCTGACTTTC. The complete variable domain, with remaining parts taken from reference TRBV14 and TRBJ2-6, reads EAGVTQFPSHSVIEKGQTVTLRCDPISGHDNLYWYRRVMGKEIKFLLHFVKESKQDESGMPNNRFLAERTGGTYSTLKVQPAELEDSGVYFCASSPRASGHPGANVLTFGAGSRLTVL.

The chain links TRBV5-1 to TRBJ2-7, with D perhaps matching TRBD2 (5 bases). CDR1 and CDR2 (germline): SGHRS, YFSETQ. CDR3 length: 18 amino acids. The V end lost 3 bases, the J end lost 6 bases, and 28 bases lay between the germline ends. The CDR3 DNA reads TGCGCCAGCAGCTGGAGCGGCTCCCGAAGTCAGTCTACTCTCGAGCAGTACTTC. Amino acid sequence: CASSWSGSRSQSTLEQYF.

The genes are TRBV29-1 and TRBJ1-3; a possible D gene is TRBD1 (6 bases). Germline loops: CDR1 SQVTM, CDR2 ANQGSEA. The V and J ends lost 7 bases and 0 bases respectively, with 16 bases between them. CDR3 length: 15 amino acids. The CDR3 coding sequence is TGCAGCGCCCGAAGCGGACAGCTCTCTGGAAACACCATATATTTT. Amino acids: CSARSGQLSGNTIYF.

The CDR3 spells CASSRGASETQYF. The CDR3 bases are TGTGCCAGCAGCCGGGGAGCTTCAGAGACCCAGTACTTC. The V call is TRBV7-3, the J call TRBJ2-5, with D possibly matching TRBD2 (5 bases). V lost 5 bases, J lost 4 bases, and 11 bases lay in between. Germline V CDR1 and CDR2: SGHTA, FQGTGA. The CDR3 covers 13 residues.

The J gene is TRBJ2-1, the V gene TRBV4-1, with TRBD2 identical over 11 bases. The CDR3 length is 18 residues. The germline V gene has CDR1 MGHRA and CDR2 YSYEKL. With 2 bases clipped from V and 5 bases from J, the junction kept 11 bases outside the gene matches. This chain's CDR3 is CASSQTLTGTSGNNEQFF. CDR3 in DNA: TGCGCCAGCAGCCAAACACTAACCGGGACTAGCGGAAACAATGAGCAGTTCTTC.

The chain is built from TRBV30 and TRBJ1-2, with TRBD1 identical over 8 bases. CDR3 length: 15 residues. Trimming took 0 bases from V and 3 from J; bases not matched to a gene: 6. Per germline, CDR1 GTSNPN and CDR2 SVGIG (reference sequence). Here the CDR3 reads CAWSVGTGGYYGYTF. CDR3 nucleotides: TGTGCCTGGAGTGTTGGTACAGGGGGATACTATGGCTACACCTTC.

The rearrangement joins TRBV7-3 to TRBJ2-3; 12 bases line up with TRBD2. J gave up 4 bases and V 4 bases, and 12 bases lay outside the gene matches. This CDR3 is built from 18 residues. Germline CDR1 reads SGHTA; CDR2 reads FQGTGA. The CDR3 loop is CASSSRTPGLAGPDTQYF. CDR3 coding DNA: TGTGCCAGCAGCTCCAGGACTCCAGGACTAGCGGGGCCAGATACGCAGTATTTT.

This sequence joins TRBV7-8 and TRBJ1-2; TRBD1 is a possible D gene (5 bases). The length of the CDR3 is 13 residues. Germline assignment: CDR1 SGHVS and CDR2 FQNEAQ. Trimming removed 2 bases at V and 6 bases at J, with 10 bases between. CDR3 sequence: CASSLSRRDGYTF. Here the CDR3 DNA reads TGTGCCAGCAGCTTATCTCGCAGGGATGGCTACACCTTC.

The chain uses TRBV5-1 and TRBJ2-7; TRBD2 is a possible D gene (5 bases). The germline V gene has CDR1 SGHRS and CDR2 YFSETQ. The germline V and J ends were trimmed by 2 bases and 6 bases, with 15 bases remaining between them. This CDR3 comprises 14 residues. In DNA, the CDR3 is TGCGCCAGCAGCTTCGACGGTCGGGGAACCGAGCAGTACTTC. Its protein is CASSFDGRGTEQYF.

Concerning this clone itself: Other DNA sequences from this sample encode an identical CDR3 as well. As DNA, the CDR3 is TGTGCCACCAGCAGAGACCGCGGGCCCCAGCATTTT. The encoded protein is CATSRDRGPQHF. This chain uses TRBV15 with TRBJ1-5; D is uncertain. CDR1 and CDR2 from the germline V gene are LNHNV and YYDKDF (reference sequence). This CDR3 has 12 amino acids. V was clipped by 0 bases and J by 9 bases, with 6 bases between them.

The chain combines TRBV4-1 with TRBJ1-5; 7 bases line up with TRBD1. CDR3 length: 16 residues. Germline lookup yields CDR1 MGHRA and CDR2 YSYEKL. J was trimmed by 4 bases and V by 2 bases; bases with no gene match: 8. The CDR3: CASSQPGGRRNQPQHF. CDR3 in DNA: TGCGCCAGCAGCCAACCAGGGGGTCGACGAAATCAGCCCCAGCATTTT.